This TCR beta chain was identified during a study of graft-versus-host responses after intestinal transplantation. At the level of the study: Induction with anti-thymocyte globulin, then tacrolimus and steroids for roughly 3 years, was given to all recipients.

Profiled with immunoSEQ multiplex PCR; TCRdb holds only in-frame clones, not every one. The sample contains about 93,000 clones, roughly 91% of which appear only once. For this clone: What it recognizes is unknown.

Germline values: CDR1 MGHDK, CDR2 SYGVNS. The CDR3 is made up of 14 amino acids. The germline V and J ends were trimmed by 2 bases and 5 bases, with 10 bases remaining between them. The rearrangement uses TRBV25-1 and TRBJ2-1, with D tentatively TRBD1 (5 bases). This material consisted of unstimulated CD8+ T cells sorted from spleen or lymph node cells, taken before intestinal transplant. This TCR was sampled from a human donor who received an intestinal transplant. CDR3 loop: CASSEGAGNNEQFF. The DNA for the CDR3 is TGTGCCAGCAGTGAAGGGGCAGGGAACAATGAGCAGTTCTTC.